This record looks at one T cell receptor (beta chain) sequence and its context. These data belong to a study of cytomegalovirus exposure and HLA in healthy donors. PCR employed 60 Vbeta and 13 Jbeta primers. The protocol was immunoSEQ multiplex PCR, while the TCRdb copy is restricted to in-frame clones and leaves out a portion. Here the sample spans over 150,000 clones, roughly 80% being singletons. The CDR3 extends over 15 amino acids. Trimming took 4 bases from V and 6 from J; bases not matched to a gene: 6. Germline V lookup: CDR1 SGHNT, CDR2 YYREEE (reference sequence). The receptor was derived from a woman between 45 and 60 years old in good health and CMV-seropositive. Sequenced: PBMCs. The gene calls are TRBV5-4 and TRBJ2-2; 10 bases are shared with TRBD2. For the CDR3, the DNA is TGTGCCAGCAGCGAGCAGCGGGGGGGGGCCGGGGAGCTGTTTTTT. Translating gives CASSEQRGGAGELFF.